This T cell receptor beta chain stems from a study of post-analysis software for immune sequencing data. About the study: The study covered relapsing-remitting, secondary progressive and progressive-relapsing courses of multiple sclerosis.

Unique molecular identifiers were carried by the TCR beta cDNA libraries. TCRdb ran MiXCR on the PCR reads and lists one entry per CDR3 protein. The sample lists about 800,000 distinct CDR3 sequences; roughly 30% were seen once. Trimming shortened V by 2 bases and J by 5 bases, and 9 bases separated the two germline ends. The CDR3 is 12 amino acids. Germline V gives CDR1 SQVTM, CDR2 ANQGSEA. General study points: The F measure placed samples prepared in the same batch into strongly shared clusters. Among 4 or 5 TRBV segments more frequent in patients than controls were TRBV5-6, TRBV5-1 and TRBV20-1. Versus controls, multiple sclerosis patients showed significantly lower diversity (normalized Chao1).

This clonotype has a handful of counts. Its antigen is as yet unknown. Sequenced sample: blood. The clonotype originates from a girl aged 5 to 17 with multiple sclerosis. The chain uses TRBV29-1 and TRBJ2-5; unclear D gene. CDR3 protein: CSVEMFGETQYF. For the CDR3, the DNA is TGCAGCGTTGAAATGTTCGGGGAGACCCAGTACTTC.